Listed below are T cell receptor beta chains from one sample, sequenced in a study of vaccination and CD4 T cells after COVID-19. Each CDR3 protein gets one entry after TCRdb re-called the PCR reads with MiXCR. Of 25,000 to 30,000 distinct CDR3 sequences in the sample, 50% were seen once. The sample in question was CD4+ T cells from blood, obtained about 7 months after SARS-CoV-2 vaccination. The receptors come from a human donor who had recovered from COVID-19. The CDR3 runs from the conserved cysteine through the conserved F or W. The D gene is left open where the match is weak. For some rows the clone size is stated as once, few or many, or as a class when expanded; others skip it.

V: TRBV28; D: TRBD1; J: TRBJ2-7; size: few; CDR3: CASSPRRDSTYEQYF; DNA: TGTGCCAGCAGTCCCCGCCGGGACAGCACCTACGAGCAGTACTTC
V: TRBV6-4; D: TRBD1; J: TRBJ1-1; size: few; CDR3: CASSRTGNTEAFF; DNA: TGTGCCAGCAGCAGGACAGGGAACACTGAAGCTTTCTTT
V: TRBV6-2/TRBV6-3; D: .; J: TRBJ2-5; size: once; CDR3: CATRERTRGIQETQYF; DNA: TGTGCCACCAGGGAGAGGACTAGGGGGATACAAGAGACCCAGTACTTC
V: TRBV28; D: .; J: TRBJ1-2; size: .; CDR3: CASSLSGGGYGYTF; DNA: TGTGCCAGCAGTTTATCGGGGGGCGGCTATGGCTACACCTTC
V: TRBV6-1; D: .; J: TRBJ1-6; size: few; CDR3: CASNLGAGRSPLHF; DNA: TGTGCCAGCAACCTAGGGGCAGGGCGATCACCCCTCCACTTT
V: TRBV7-8; D: TRBD2; J: TRBJ2-5; size: few; CDR3: CASSLELAGGETQYF; DNA: TGTGCCAGCAGCTTAGAACTAGCGGGAGGGGAGACCCAGTACTTC
V: TRBV19; D: TRBD1; J: TRBJ1-1; size: few; CDR3: CASRDRRSTEAFF; DNA: TGTGCCAGTCGGGACAGGAGGAGCACTGAAGCTTTCTTT
V: TRBV20-1; D: TRBD1; J: TRBJ2-2; size: .; CDR3: CSAPKQGSGTGELFF; DNA: TGCAGTGCGCCAAAACAGGGGAGTGGCACCGGGGAGCTGTTTTTT
V: TRBV27; D: TRBD2; J: TRBJ2-3; size: .; CDR3: CASSLWLADTDTQYF; DNA: TGTGCCAGCAGTTTATGGCTAGCGGACACAGATACGCAGTATTTT
V: TRBV6-1; D: TRBD2; J: TRBJ2-7; size: .; CDR3: CASSTGLAGEGYEQYF; DNA: TGTGCCAGCAGTACGGGACTAGCGGGAGAGGGGTACGAGCAGTACTTC
V: TRBV19; D: TRBD2; J: TRBJ2-1; size: .; CDR3: CASSISSGRFSEQFF; DNA: TGTGCCAGTAGTATCTCTAGCGGGAGGTTCAGTGAGCAGTTCTTC
V: TRBV27; D: TRBD1; J: TRBJ2-3; size: .; CDR3: CASSLRQGPDTQYF; DNA: TGTGCCAGCAGTCTCCGACAGGGGCCAGATACGCAGTATTTT
V: TRBV28; D: .; J: TRBJ1-5; size: .; CDR3: CASSFEETLSNQPQHF; DNA: TGTGCCAGCAGTTTTGAGGAAACCCTGAGCAATCAGCCCCAGCATTTT
V: TRBV7-9; D: .; J: TRBJ2-1; size: .; CDR3: CASRDPRAGNEQFF; DNA: TGTGCCAGCAGGGATCCAAGGGCCGGGAATGAGCAGTTCTTC
V: TRBV6-4; D: TRBD2; J: TRBJ2-3; size: .; CDR3: CASSDRLAGADTQYF; DNA: TGTGCCAGCAGTGACCGACTAGCGGGAGCAGATACGCAGTATTTT
V: TRBV7-3; D: .; J: TRBJ1-1; size: few; CDR3: CASSPGTLNTEAFF; DNA: TGTGCCAGCAGCCCGGGGACACTAAACACTGAAGCTTTCTTT
V: TRBV6-1; D: .; J: TRBJ2-7; size: few; CDR3: CASTGDYEQYF; DNA: TGTGCCAGCACAGGGGACTACGAGCAGTACTTC
V: TRBV6-5; D: .; J: TRBJ2-7; size: .; CDR3: CASSFGGEQYF; DNA: TGTGCCAGCAGTTTCGGGGGCGAGCAGTACTTC
V: TRBV2; D: .; J: TRBJ2-5; size: .; CDR3: CASSELKRGRGGETQYF; DNA: TGTGCCAGCAGTGAACTTAAGAGAGGCAGGGGAGGGGAGACCCAGTACTTC
V: TRBV4-1; D: .; J: TRBJ2-1; size: .; CDR3: CASSQADRRYNEQFF; DNA: TGCGCCAGCAGCCAAGCGGATAGGCGATACAATGAGCAGTTCTTC
V: TRBV20-1; D: TRBD2; J: TRBJ2-7; size: .; CDR3: CSARIGTSGSTYEQYF; DNA: TGCAGTGCTAGAATCGGGACTAGCGGGAGTACCTACGAGCAGTACTTC
V: TRBV27; D: .; J: TRBJ2-5; size: .; CDR3: CASSFVGSLETQYF; DNA: TGTGCCAGCAGTTTCGTGGGTAGCTTGGAGACCCAGTACTTC
V: TRBV20-1; D: TRBD2; J: TRBJ2-2; size: .; CDR3: CSARTRREGHTGELFF; DNA: TGCAGTGCTAGGACCCGGCGGGAGGGTCACACCGGGGAGCTGTTTTTT
V: TRBV7-2; D: .; J: TRBJ2-1; size: few; CDR3: CASSSESTLSYNEQFF; DNA: TGTGCCAGCAGCTCCGAATCAACACTCTCCTACAATGAGCAGTTCTTC
V: TRBV7-9; D: .; J: TRBJ1-5; size: few; CDR3: CASSLGGDQPQHF; DNA: TGTGCCAGCAGCTTGGGAGGGGATCAGCCCCAGCATTTT
V: TRBV6-1; D: .; J: TRBJ2-7; size: .; CDR3: CASARGTSYEQYF; DNA: TGTGCCAGTGCGAGGGGGACCTCCTACGAGCAGTACTTC
V: TRBV20-1; D: TRBD1; J: TRBJ1-2; size: .; CDR3: CSAADRGNYGYIF; DNA: TGCAGTGCGGCGGACAGGGGCAACTATGGCTACATCTTC
V: TRBV7-9; D: TRBD2; J: TRBJ2-2; size: .; CDR3: CASSWVSGRPGELFF; DNA: TGTGCCAGCAGCTGGGTTAGCGGGAGACCCGGGGAGCTGTTTTTT
V: TRBV2; D: TRBD1; J: TRBJ1-2; size: .; CDR3: CASSFPGGDVGYTF; DNA: TGTGCCAGCAGTTTCCCAGGGGGCGATGTTGGCTACACCTTC
V: TRBV10-3; D: TRBD1; J: TRBJ1-1; size: .; CDR3: CAISESDLDRDSEQKAFF; DNA: TGTGCCATCAGTGAGTCGGACCTCGACCGGGACAGCGAACAAAAAGCTTTCTTT
V: TRBV4-2; D: TRBD1; J: TRBJ2-7; size: .; CDR3: CASRYISGTGDYEQYF; DNA: TGTGCCAGCAGATATATCTCCGGGACAGGGGACTACGAGCAGTACTTC
V: TRBV4-2; D: TRBD2; J: TRBJ2-5; size: .; CDR3: CASSQELAGAETQYF; DNA: TGTGCCAGCAGCCAGGAACTAGCGGGAGCCGAGACCCAGTACTTC
V: TRBV10-1; D: .; J: TRBJ1-5; size: .; CDR3: CATHTYPAAGLNQPQHF; DNA: TGCGCCACCCATACCTACCCGGCGGCAGGGCTCAATCAGCCCCAGCATTTT
V: TRBV7-9; D: .; J: TRBJ2-3; size: .; CDR3: CASSLGGSDTQYF; DNA: TGTGCCAGCAGCTTAGGGGGGTCAGATACGCAGTATTTT